The clone carrying this TCR beta chain came up many times. The sample originates from a study of T-cell reconstitution after alpha-beta-depleted transplantation in children. As it was prepared, the TCRbeta library received unique molecular identifiers. TCRdb ran MiXCR on the PCR reads and lists one entry per CDR3 protein. The sample gives over 150,000 distinct CDR3 sequences, 6.6% of which show up once; around 5% is in the top ten. The input for sequencing was PBMCs, taken before TCRalphabeta/CD19-depleted stem cell transplant. The TCR was taken from a boy under 10 years old with acute lymphoblastic leukemia, due to receive a stem cell transplant.

The CDR3 region has the DNA TGTGCCAGCAGTTTAGGGACAGGGGGCTTTGAGCAGTTCTTC. It codes for CASSLGTGGFEQFF. This chain joins TRBV28 and TRBJ2-1; 12 bases are a match to TRBD1. The CDR3 is 14 amino acids. V was clipped by 2 bases and J by 9 bases; unmatched bases: 2. Germline-derived CDR1 and CDR2 are MDHEN and SYDVKM. Full variable domain (rest looked up from reference TRBV28 and TRBJ2-1): DVKVTQSSRYLVKRTGEKVFLECVQDMDHENMFWYRQDPGLGLRLIYFSYDVKMKEKGDIPEGYSVSREKKERFSLILESASTNQTSMYLCASSLGTGGFEQFFGPGTRLTVL.